The present T cell receptor beta chain was sequenced within a study of shared clonotypes between healthy human individuals. Study-wide findings and caveats: A few donors showed sharing of approximately 5% of naive CD4 clonotypes.

Produced via immunoSEQ multiplex PCR; TCRdb's table is partial and in-frame only. This sample yields millions of clones, of which roughly 96% are seen a single time; 0.13% belongs to the top ten. In the case of this clone: The antigen remains undetermined.

This CDR3 has 17 residues. The germline V gene has CDR1 ENHRY and CDR2 SYGVKD. Trimming at V came to 0 bases and at J to 2 bases, leaving 7 bases not matched to a gene. Adult donors, all healthy and HIV-negative, had no recent acute infections or vaccinations. This TCR derives from a man in his late teens or twenties in good health. The sample was naive CD4+ T cells sorted from blood. Indicated subset: CD45RA+ positively selected. This chain joins TRBV10-3 and TRBJ1-3; 7 bases fit TRBD1. The CDR3: CAISESYDRVTGNTIYF. CDR3 DNA sequence: TGTGCCATCAGTGAGTCGTATGACAGGGTAACTGGAAACACCATATATTTT.